What follows describes a single T cell receptor beta chain. Data came from immunoSEQ multiplex PCR; TCRdb stores just in-frame clones and leaves some out. The repertoire holds about 340,000 clones, with around 90% as singletons. The sample originates from a study of blood T cell repertoires in COVID-19. This CDR3 spans 15 amino acids. The V gene's germline CDR1 is SGHNT and CDR2 YYREEE (reference sequence). V lost 0 bases and J 8 bases, leaving 14 bases between the germline ends. Input material: peripheral blood. The V and J genes are TRBV5-4 and TRBJ1-4, with D possibly matching TRBD1 (5 bases). This receptor was obtained from a woman under 30 who had recovered from COVID-19. The chain's CDR3 is CASSLAGRVGEKLFF. DNA for the CDR3: TGTGCCAGCAGCTTGGCTGGCAGGGTGGGCGAAAAACTGTTTTTT.